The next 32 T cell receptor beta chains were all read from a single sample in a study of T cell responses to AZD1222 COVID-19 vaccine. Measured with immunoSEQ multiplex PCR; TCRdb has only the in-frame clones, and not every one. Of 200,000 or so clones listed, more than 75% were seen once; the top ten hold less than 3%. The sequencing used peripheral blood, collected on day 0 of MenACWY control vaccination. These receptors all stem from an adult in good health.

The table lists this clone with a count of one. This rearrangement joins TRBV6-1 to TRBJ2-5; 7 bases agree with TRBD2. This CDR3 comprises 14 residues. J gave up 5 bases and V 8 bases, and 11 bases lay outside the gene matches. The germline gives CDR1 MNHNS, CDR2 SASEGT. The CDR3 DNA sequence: TGTGCCAGCTTAAGTGGCGGGAGCGGGGAGACCCAGTACTTC. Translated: CASLSGGSGETQYF.

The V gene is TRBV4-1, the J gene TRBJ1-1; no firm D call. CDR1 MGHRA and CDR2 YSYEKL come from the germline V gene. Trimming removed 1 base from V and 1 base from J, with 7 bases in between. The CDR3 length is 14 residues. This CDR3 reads CASSQGSRNTEAFF. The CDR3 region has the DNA TGCGCCAGCAGCCAAGGTTCGCGGAACACTGAAGCTTTCTTT.

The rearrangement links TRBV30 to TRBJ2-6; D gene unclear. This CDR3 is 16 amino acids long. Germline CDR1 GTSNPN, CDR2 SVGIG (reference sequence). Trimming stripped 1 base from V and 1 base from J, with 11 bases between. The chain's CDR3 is CAWSAYRASGANVLTF. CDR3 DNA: TGTGCCTGGAGTGCTTATCGGGCTTCTGGGGCCAACGTCCTGACTTTC.

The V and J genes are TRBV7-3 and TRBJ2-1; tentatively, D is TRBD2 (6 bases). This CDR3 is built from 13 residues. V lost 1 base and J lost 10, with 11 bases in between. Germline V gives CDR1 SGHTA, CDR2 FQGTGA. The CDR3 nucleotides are TGTGCCAGCAGCTTAAAGGGAGCGGGCGAGCAGTTCTTC. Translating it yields CASSLKGAGEQFF.

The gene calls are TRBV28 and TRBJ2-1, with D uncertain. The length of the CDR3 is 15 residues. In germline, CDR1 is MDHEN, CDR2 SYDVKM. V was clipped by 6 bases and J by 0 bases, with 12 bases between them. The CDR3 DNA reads TGTGCCAGCAGGGAAAGACCGAGCTCCTACAATGAGCAGTTCTTC. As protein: CASRERPSSYNEQFF.

The CDR3, as DNA: TGTGCCAGCAGTTACCCCGGAGGACGGGTAGAGACCCAGTACTTC. This sequence encodes CASSYPGGRVETQYF. V gene TRBV28 combines with J gene TRBJ2-5; the D gene is possibly TRBD2 (5 bases). The length of the CDR3 is 15 residues. CDR1 is MDHEN and CDR2 is SYDVKM in the germline V gene. Trimming took off 4 bases at V and 4 bases at J, with 16 bases between the two ends.

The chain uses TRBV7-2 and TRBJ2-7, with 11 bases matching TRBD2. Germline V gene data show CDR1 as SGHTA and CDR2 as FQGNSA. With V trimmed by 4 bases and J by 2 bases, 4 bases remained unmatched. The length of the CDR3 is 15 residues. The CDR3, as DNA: TGTGCCAGCAGCTCTAGCGGGGGGACAACCTACGAGCAGTACTTC. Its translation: CASSSSGGTTYEQYF.

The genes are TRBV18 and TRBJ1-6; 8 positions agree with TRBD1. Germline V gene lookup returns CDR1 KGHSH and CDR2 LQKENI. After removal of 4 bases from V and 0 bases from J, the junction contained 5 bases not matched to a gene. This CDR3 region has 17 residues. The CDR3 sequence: CASSHQGASSYNSPLHF. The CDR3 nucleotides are TGTGCCAGCTCACATCAGGGGGCGAGCTCCTATAATTCACCCCTCCACTTT.

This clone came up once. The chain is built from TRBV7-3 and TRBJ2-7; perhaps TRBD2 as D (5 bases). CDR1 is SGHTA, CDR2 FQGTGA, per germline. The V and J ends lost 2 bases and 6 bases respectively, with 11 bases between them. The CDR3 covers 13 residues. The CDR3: CASSLGSGSEQYF. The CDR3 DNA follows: TGTGCCAGCAGCTTAGGTTCGGGGAGCGAGCAGTACTTC.

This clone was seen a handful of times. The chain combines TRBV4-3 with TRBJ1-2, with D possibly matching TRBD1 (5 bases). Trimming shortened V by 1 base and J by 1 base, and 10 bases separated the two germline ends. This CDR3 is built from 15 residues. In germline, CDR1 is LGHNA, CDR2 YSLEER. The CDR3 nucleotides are TGCGCCAGCAGCCAAGGCAGGGCCAATAACTATGGCTACACCTTC. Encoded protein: CASSQGRANNYGYTF.

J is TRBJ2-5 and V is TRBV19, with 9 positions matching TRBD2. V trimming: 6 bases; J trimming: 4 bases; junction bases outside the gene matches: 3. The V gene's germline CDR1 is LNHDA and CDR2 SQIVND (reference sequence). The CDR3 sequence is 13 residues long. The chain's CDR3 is CASRRGGVETQYF. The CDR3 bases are TGTGCCAGTAGGCGCGGGGGGGTAGAGACCCAGTACTTC.

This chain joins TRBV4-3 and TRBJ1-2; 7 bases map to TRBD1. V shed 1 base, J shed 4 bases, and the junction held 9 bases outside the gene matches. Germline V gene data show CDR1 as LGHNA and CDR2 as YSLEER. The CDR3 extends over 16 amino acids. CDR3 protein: CASSQVGDRQGYGYTF. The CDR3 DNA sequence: TGCGCCAGCAGCCAAGTCGGGGATAGACAGGGCTATGGCTACACCTTC.

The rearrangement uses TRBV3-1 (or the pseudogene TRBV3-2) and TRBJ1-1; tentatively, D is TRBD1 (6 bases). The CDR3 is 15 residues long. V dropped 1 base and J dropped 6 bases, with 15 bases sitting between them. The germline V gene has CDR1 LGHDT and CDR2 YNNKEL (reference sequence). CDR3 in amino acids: CASSQANRDAAEAFF. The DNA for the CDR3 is TGTGCCAGCAGCCAAGCCAACAGGGATGCGGCTGAAGCTTTCTTT.

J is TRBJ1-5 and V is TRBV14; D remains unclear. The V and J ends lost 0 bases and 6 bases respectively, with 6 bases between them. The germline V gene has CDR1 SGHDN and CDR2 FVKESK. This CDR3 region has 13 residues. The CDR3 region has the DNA TGTGCCAGCAGCCAAGATCTGGGTCAGCCCCAGCATTTT. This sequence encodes CASSQDLGQPQHF.

CDR3: CASNKGQGGSYEQYF. For the CDR3, the DNA is TGTGCCAGCAACAAAGGACAGGGGGGCTCCTACGAGCAGTACTTC. The V gene is TRBV6-6, the J gene TRBJ2-7; 10 bases line up with TRBD1. The length of the CDR3 is 15 residues. Per the germline V gene, CDR1 is MNHNY and CDR2 is SVGAGI (reference sequence). With 7 bases clipped from V and 0 bases from J, the junction kept 6 bases outside the gene matches.

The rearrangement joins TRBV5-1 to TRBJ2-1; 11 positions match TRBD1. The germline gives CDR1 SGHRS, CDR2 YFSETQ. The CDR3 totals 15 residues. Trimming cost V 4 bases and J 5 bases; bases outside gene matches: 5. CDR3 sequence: CASSPDRGRDNEQFF. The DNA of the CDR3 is TGCGCCAGCAGCCCGGACAGGGGGCGGGACAATGAGCAGTTCTTC.

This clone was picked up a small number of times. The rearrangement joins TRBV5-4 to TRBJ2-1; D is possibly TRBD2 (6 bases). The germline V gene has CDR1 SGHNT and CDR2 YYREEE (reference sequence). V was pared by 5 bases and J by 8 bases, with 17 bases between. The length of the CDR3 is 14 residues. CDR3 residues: CASRRSGLPYEQFF. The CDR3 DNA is TGTGCCAGCAGGCGATCGGGACTCCCCTATGAGCAGTTCTTC.

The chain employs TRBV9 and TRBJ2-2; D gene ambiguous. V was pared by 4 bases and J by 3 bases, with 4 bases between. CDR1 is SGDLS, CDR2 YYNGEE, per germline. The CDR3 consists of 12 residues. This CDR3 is CASSRDTGELFF. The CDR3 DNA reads TGTGCCAGCAGCAGGGACACCGGGGAGCTGTTTTTT.

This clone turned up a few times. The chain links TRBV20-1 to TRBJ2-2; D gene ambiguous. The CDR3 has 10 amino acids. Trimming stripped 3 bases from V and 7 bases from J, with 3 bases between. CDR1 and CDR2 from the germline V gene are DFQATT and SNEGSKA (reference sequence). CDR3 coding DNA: TGCAGTGCTAGTGACGGGGAGCTGTTTTTT. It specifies CSASDGELFF.

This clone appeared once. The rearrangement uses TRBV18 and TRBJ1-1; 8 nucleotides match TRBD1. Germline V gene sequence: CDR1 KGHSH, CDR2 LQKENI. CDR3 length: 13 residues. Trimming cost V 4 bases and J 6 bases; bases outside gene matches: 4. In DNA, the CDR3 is TGTGCCAGCTCACTTGACAGGGGTGCTGAAGCTTTCTTT. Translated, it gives CASSLDRGAEAFF.

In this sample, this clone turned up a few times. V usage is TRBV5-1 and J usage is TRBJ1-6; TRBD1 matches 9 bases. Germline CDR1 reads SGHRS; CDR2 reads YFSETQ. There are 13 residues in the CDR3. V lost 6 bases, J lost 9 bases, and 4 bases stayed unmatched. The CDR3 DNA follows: TGCGCCAGCAAGCGGGACAGGGCTTCACCCCTCCACTTT. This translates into CASKRDRASPLHF.

The CDR3 region is CASSAGQLNTEAFF. For the CDR3, the DNA is TGTGCCAGCAGCGCGGGACAGCTGAACACTGAAGCTTTCTTT. This chain connects TRBV9 to TRBJ1-1; 7 bases agree with TRBD1. There are 14 residues in the CDR3. The ends lost 3 bases at V and 0 bases at J; junction bases unmatched: 2. The V gene's germline CDR1 is SGDLS and CDR2 YYNGEE.

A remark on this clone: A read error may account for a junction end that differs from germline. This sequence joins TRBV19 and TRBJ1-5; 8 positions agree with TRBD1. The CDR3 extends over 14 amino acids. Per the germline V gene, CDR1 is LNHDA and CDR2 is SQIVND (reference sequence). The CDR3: CAGSIGQGGQPQHF. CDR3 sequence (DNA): TGTGCCGGTAGTATAGGACAGGGAGGCCAGCCCCAGCATTTT.

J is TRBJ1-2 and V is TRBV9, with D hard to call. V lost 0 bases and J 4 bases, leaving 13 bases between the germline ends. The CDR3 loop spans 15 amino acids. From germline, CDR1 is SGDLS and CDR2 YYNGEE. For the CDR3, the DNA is TGTGCCAGCAGCGTAGGGGCAGCTGCAGGCTATGGCTACACCTTC. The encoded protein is CASSVGAAAGYGYTF.

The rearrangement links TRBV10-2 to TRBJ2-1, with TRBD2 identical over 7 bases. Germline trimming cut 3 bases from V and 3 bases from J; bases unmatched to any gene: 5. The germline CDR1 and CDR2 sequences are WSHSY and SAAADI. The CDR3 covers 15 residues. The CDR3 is CASSDPASGYNEQFF. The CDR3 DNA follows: TGCGCCAGCAGTGACCCTGCTAGCGGCTACAATGAGCAGTTCTTC.

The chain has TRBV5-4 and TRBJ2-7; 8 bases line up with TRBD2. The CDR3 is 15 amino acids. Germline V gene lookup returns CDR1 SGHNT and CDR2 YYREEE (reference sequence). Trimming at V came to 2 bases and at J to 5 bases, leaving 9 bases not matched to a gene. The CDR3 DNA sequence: TGTGCCAGCAGCTTCGGACTAGCTCGTCCAGACGAGCAGTACTTC. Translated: CASSFGLARPDEQYF.

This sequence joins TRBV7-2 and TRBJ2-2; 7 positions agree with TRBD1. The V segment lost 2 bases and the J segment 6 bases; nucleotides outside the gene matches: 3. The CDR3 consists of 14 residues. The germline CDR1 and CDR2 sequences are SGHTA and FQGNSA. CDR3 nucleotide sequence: TGTGCCAGCAGCTTATTACAGGGGTCCGGGGAGCTGTTTTTT. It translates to CASSLLQGSGELFF.

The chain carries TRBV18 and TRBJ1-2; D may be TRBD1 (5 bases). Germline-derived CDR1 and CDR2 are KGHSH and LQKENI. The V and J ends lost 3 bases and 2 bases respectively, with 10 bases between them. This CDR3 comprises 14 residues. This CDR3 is CASSPRTGNYGYTF. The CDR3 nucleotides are TGTGCCAGCTCACCTCGTACAGGCAACTATGGCTACACCTTC.

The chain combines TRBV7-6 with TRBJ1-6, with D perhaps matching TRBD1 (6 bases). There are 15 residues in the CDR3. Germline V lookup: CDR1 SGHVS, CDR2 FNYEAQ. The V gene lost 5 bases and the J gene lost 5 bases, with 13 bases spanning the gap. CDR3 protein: CASSPGTPDNSPLHF. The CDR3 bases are TGTGCCAGCAGCCCCGGGACACCCGATAATTCACCCCTCCACTTT.

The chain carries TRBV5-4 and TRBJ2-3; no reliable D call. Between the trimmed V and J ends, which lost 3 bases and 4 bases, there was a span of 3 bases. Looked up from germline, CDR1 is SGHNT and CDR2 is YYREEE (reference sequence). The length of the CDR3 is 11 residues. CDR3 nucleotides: TGTGCCAGCAGCTACGCAGATACGCAGTATTTT. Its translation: CASSYADTQYF.

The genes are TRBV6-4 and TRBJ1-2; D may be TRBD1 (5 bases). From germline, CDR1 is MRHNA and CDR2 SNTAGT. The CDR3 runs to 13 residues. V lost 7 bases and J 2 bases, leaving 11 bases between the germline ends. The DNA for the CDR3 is TGTGCCAGCATTTGGGAGGGGAACTATGGCTACACCTTC. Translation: CASIWEGNYGYTF.

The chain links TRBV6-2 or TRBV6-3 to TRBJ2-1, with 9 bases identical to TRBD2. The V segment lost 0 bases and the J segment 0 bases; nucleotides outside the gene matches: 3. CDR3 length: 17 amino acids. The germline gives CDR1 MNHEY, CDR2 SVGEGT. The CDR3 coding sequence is TGTGCCAGCAGTTACTCGCTAGCGGGGAGCTCCTACAATGAGCAGTTCTTC. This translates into CASSYSLAGSSYNEQFF.